The 22 T cell receptor beta chains listed next were all sequenced from one sample in a study of cytomegalovirus exposure and HLA in healthy donors. Primers included in the PCR were 60 Vbeta and 13 Jbeta primers. Libraries were prepared by immunoSEQ multiplex PCR; TCRdb keeps only in-frame clonotypes and omits some of them. This sample's clone table lists some 180,000 clones. Sequencing was carried out using PBMCs. These receptor sequences come from a young man in good health and CMV-seronegative.

V usage is TRBV9 and J usage is TRBJ2-7; TRBD2 aligns across 10 bases. With V trimmed by 3 bases and J by 3 bases, 18 bases remained unmatched. There are 19 residues in the CDR3. Germline CDR1 reads SGDLS; CDR2 reads YYNGEE. The CDR3: CASSGAKGLAEEGFYEQYF. The CDR3 bases are TGTGCCAGCAGCGGCGCAAAAGGACTAGCGGAGGAGGGGTTCTACGAGCAGTACTTC. The entire variable domain, with the rest obtained from reference TRBV9 and TRBJ2-7, is as follows: DSGVTQTPKHLITATGQRVTLRCSPRSGDLSVYWYQQSLDQGLQFLIQYYNGEERAKGNILERFSAQQFPDLHSELNLSSLELGDSALYFCASSGAKGLAEEGFYEQYFGPGTRLTVT.

Written as DNA, the CDR3 is TGTGCCAGTCAGGGGTTTTTTGGCTACACCTTC. Its translation is CASQGFFGYTF. The chain joins TRBV19 to TRBJ1-2, with D possibly TRBD1 on 6 matching bases. The CDR3 has 11 residues. Germline CDR1 LNHDA, CDR2 SQIVND (reference sequence). Trimming left V 8 bases short and J 7 bases short, with 11 bases between.

The chain is built from TRBV27 and TRBJ1-3; TRBD1 is a possible D gene (5 bases). This CDR3 is 14 amino acids long. The V gene's germline CDR1 is MNHEY and CDR2 SMNVEV (reference sequence). Trimming cost V 2 bases and J 8 bases, with 13 bases left between them. The CDR3 DNA reads as TGTGCCAGCAGTTTACGCTTTGGGGGGGACACCATATATTTT. Amino acid sequence: CASSLRFGGDTIYF.

J is TRBJ2-5 and V is TRBV5-1; tentative D call: TRBD2 (6 bases). The J call is doubtful: the DNA matches TRBJ2-7 better. From germline, CDR1 is SGHRS and CDR2 YFSETQ. This CDR3 comprises 13 residues. CDR3 sequence reads: CASLRDWGHEQYF. In DNA form, the CDR3 reads TGCGCCAGTCTCCGGGACTGGGGCCACGAGCAGTACTTC.

The chain joins TRBV6-1 to TRBJ1-1; tentatively, D is TRBD1 (5 bases). CDR3 length: 14 residues. The germline V gene encodes CDR1 MNHNS and CDR2 SASEGT. Trimming took off 5 bases at V and 4 bases at J, with 14 bases between the two ends. The CDR3 DNA is TGTGCCAGCAGTTGGGGGGGTGGGGGCACTGAAGCTTTCTTT. Amino acid sequence: CASSWGGGGTEAFF.

The chain is built from TRBV5-1 and TRBJ2-6, with 8 bases aligning to TRBD2. Trimming removed 1 base from V and 3 bases from J; junction bases left unmatched: 9. This CDR3 region has 18 residues. The germline V gene has CDR1 SGHRS and CDR2 YFSETQ. CDR3 coding DNA: TGCGCCAGCAGCTTGTTCTCGGGGGGGGCCGGTGGGGCCAACGTCCTGACTTTC. This sequence encodes CASSLFSGGAGGANVLTF. The full variable domain, with the rest looked up from reference TRBV5-1 and TRBJ2-6, is KAGVTQTPRYLIKTRGQQVTLSCSPISGHRSVSWYQQTPGQGLQFLFEYFSETQRNKGNFPGRFSGRQFSNSRSEMNVSTLELGDSALYLCASSLFSGGAGGANVLTFGAGSRLTVL.

The V gene is TRBV15, the J gene TRBJ2-6; the D gene is possibly TRBD2 (5 bases). The V end was cut by 3 bases, the J end by 3 bases, with 9 bases between. This CDR3 has 15 amino acids. Germline V gene sequence: CDR1 LNHNV, CDR2 YYDKDF (reference sequence). The CDR3 here is CATSSGVGGANVLTF. In DNA form, the CDR3 reads TGTGCCACCAGCAGCGGGGTAGGTGGGGCCAACGTCCTGACTTTC.

The chain recombines TRBV5-1 with TRBJ1-1, with D possibly matching TRBD1 (6 bases). Trimming left V 0 bases short and J 6 bases short, with 12 bases between. The CDR3 contains 14 residues. Looked up from germline, CDR1 is SGHRS and CDR2 is YFSETQ. The chain's CDR3 is CASSLVQGGAEAFF. The CDR3 bases are TGCGCCAGCAGCTTGGTACAGGGCGGAGCTGAAGCTTTCTTT.

V is TRBV18 and J is TRBJ2-5; 7 bases match TRBD1. J gave up 2 bases and V 4 bases, and 4 bases lay outside the gene matches. CDR1 KGHSH and CDR2 LQKENI come from the germline V gene. CDR3 length equals 14 residues. The CDR3 DNA is TGTGCCAGCTCACTGGGACAGCTACAAGAGACCCAGTACTTC. It is translated as CASSLGQLQETQYF.

This rearrangement joins TRBV4-1 to TRBJ1-4, with D perhaps matching TRBD1 (5 bases). Germline V lookup: CDR1 MGHRA, CDR2 YSYEKL. The CDR3 has 17 amino acids. Trimming pared 2 bases from V and 2 bases from J, leaving 15 bases between. CDR3 amino acids: CASSQLTSGGTNEKLFF. The CDR3 DNA follows: TGCGCCAGCAGCCAACTGACTTCTGGGGGGACTAATGAAAAACTGTTTTTT.

The chain recombines TRBV5-1 with TRBJ2-2, with 8 nucleotides matching TRBD1. V trimming: 3 bases; J trimming: 6 bases; junction bases outside the gene matches: 13. CDR1 and CDR2 from the germline V gene are SGHRS and YFSETQ. The CDR3 extends over 17 amino acids. The CDR3 reads CASSWASGQGASGELFF. In nucleotides, the CDR3 is TGCGCCAGCAGCTGGGCGTCGGGGCAGGGGGCATCCGGGGAGCTGTTTTTT.

The V call is TRBV5-1, the J call TRBJ2-2, with 7 bases matching TRBD1. The germline gives CDR1 SGHRS, CDR2 YFSETQ. CDR3 length: 15 amino acids. V dropped 1 base and J dropped 7; count of bases not matched to a gene: 7. CDR3 nucleotides: TGCGCCAGCAGCTTGTCTCAGGGGGAGATCGGGGAGCTGTTTTTT. It codes for CASSLSQGEIGELFF.

The chain recombines TRBV28 with TRBJ2-5; 7 nucleotides match TRBD1. The CDR3 runs to 16 residues. With V trimmed by 5 bases and J by 1 base, 10 bases remained unmatched. Germline V gene lookup returns CDR1 MDHEN and CDR2 SYDVKM. The DNA of the CDR3 is TGTGCCAGCAGTCCGTCCGGGACAGAGCTCCAAGAGACCCAGTACTTC. This codes for CASSPSGTELQETQYF. Looking up the rest from reference TRBV28 and TRBJ2-5 gives the full variable domain: DVKVTQSSRYLVKRTGEKVFLECVQDMDHENMFWYRQDPGLGLRLIYFSYDVKMKEKGDIPEGYSVSREKKERFSLILESASTNQTSMYLCASSPSGTELQETQYFGPGTRLLVL.

This chain links TRBV19 with TRBJ2-3, with TRBD1 as a possible D gene (6 bases). The CDR3 is made up of 13 amino acids. Germline values: CDR1 LNHDA, CDR2 SQIVND (reference sequence). Trimming pared 6 bases from V and 2 bases from J, leaving 9 bases between. CDR3 sequence (DNA): TGTGCCAGTAGCAGGGGTCACACAGATACGCAGTATTTT. Its protein product is CASSRGHTDTQYF.

The chain recombines TRBV25-1 with TRBJ2-5, with 8 bases matching TRBD2. J lost 4 bases, V lost 1 base, and 8 bases had no gene match. CDR1 and CDR2 from the germline V gene are MGHDK and SYGVNS. The CDR3 runs 16 residues. The CDR3 bases are TGTGCCAGCAGTGAATCCAAGACTAGCGAGGCAGAGACCCAGTACTTC. The encoded protein is CASSESKTSEAETQYF.

This sequence joins TRBV19 and TRBJ1-4, with D perhaps TRBD1 (6 bases). Trimming left V 1 base short and J 8 bases short, with 11 bases between. The germline V gene encodes CDR1 LNHDA and CDR2 SQIVND (reference sequence). CDR3 length: 14 residues. The CDR3 DNA reads as TGTGCCAGTAGTATAGTATCAGGGGTAGAAAAACTGTTTTTT. Amino acid sequence: CASSIVSGVEKLFF. Full variable domain (rest looked up from reference TRBV19 and TRBJ1-4): DGGITQSPKYLFRKEGQNVTLSCEQNLNHDAMYWYRQDPGQGLRLIYYSQIVNDFQKGDIAEGYSVSREKKESFPLTVTSAQKNPTAFYLCASSIVSGVEKLFFGSGTQLSVL.

The chain uses TRBV11-2 and TRBJ2-5; 8 bases align to TRBD1. The CDR3 extends over 14 amino acids. Germline values: CDR1 SGHAT, CDR2 FQNNGV. After removal of 1 base from V and 4 bases from J, the junction contained 2 bases not matched to a gene. The CDR3 sequence is CASSLVDRGETQYF. Written as DNA, the CDR3 is TGTGCCAGCAGCTTAGTTGACAGGGGAGAGACCCAGTACTTC. Using reference TRBV11-2 and TRBJ2-5 for the parts outside the CDR3, the full variable domain is EAGVAQSPRYKIIEKRQSVAFWCNPISGHATLYWYQQILGQGPKLLIQFQNNGVVDDSQLPKDRFSAERLKGVDSTLKIQPAKLEDSAVYLCASSLVDRGETQYFGPGTRLLVL.

V gene TRBV27 combines with J gene TRBJ2-5; D possibly corresponds to TRBD2 (6 bases). The CDR3 totals 12 residues. Trimming removed 8 bases at V and 5 bases at J, with 12 bases between. Germline V gives CDR1 MNHEY, CDR2 SMNVEV (reference sequence). The CDR3 DNA reads TGTGCCAGCGGGCGTGGAGGGGAGACCCAGTACTTC. Translation gives CASGRGGETQYF.

The chain carries TRBV7-2 and TRBJ2-3, with TRBD2 matching 13 bases. CDR1 and CDR2 from the germline V gene are SGHTA and FQGNSA. V was clipped by 5 bases and J by 6 bases; unmatched bases: 5. The CDR3 runs to 15 residues. The DNA of the CDR3 is TGTGCCAGCAGCCCCTGGACTAGCGGGGGTGATACGCAGTATTTT. This translates into CASSPWTSGGDTQYF.

This sequence joins TRBV28 and TRBJ1-1; D remains ambiguous. V lost 3 bases to trimming and J lost 1 base, with 3 bases between them. Germline V gene sequence: CDR1 MDHEN, CDR2 SYDVKM. CDR3 length: 12 amino acids. The CDR3 coding sequence is TGTGCCAGCAGTTTCCAGAACACTGAAGCTTTCTTT. It yields the protein CASSFQNTEAFF.

The chain uses TRBV11-3 and TRBJ2-1; 8 bases match TRBD2. Germline V gives CDR1 SGHNT, CDR2 YENEEA. The CDR3 totals 14 residues. Trimming removed 2 bases from V and 9 bases from J; junction bases left unmatched: 6. CDR3 protein: CASSLWRGAREQFF. The CDR3 nucleotides are TGTGCCAGCAGCTTATGGCGGGGGGCCCGTGAGCAGTTCTTC.

This chain uses TRBV18 with TRBJ1-4; 8 nucleotides line up with TRBD1. V was pared by 2 bases and J by 0 bases, with 11 bases of the junction left unmatched. This CDR3 comprises 19 residues. Looked up from germline, CDR1 is KGHSH and CDR2 is LQKENI. The CDR3 DNA sequence: TGTGCCAGCTCACCAACGGCCGACAGGGGCCTTACAACTAATGAAAAACTGTTTTTT. Protein sequence: CASSPTADRGLTTNEKLFF.